The 25 T cell receptor beta chains reported below all come from one sample, sequenced in a study of response to subunit inactivated influenza vaccine. TCRdb reanalysed the RT-PCR reads using MiXCR and keeps one entry per CDR3 protein. Among hundreds of thousands of distinct CDR3 sequences, about 15% were seen once, and the ten largest hold roughly 6.4%. Sequencing was performed on PBMCs from blood, taken roughly 15 days before vaccination. Every receptor here comes from a man aged 45-65 years who received an inactivated influenza vaccine.

This clonotype has more than one count but fewer than ten. V is TRBV27 and J is TRBJ1-2, with a weak D call TRBD1 (5 bases). The CDR3 consists of 16 residues. Germline CDR1 and CDR2: MNHEY and SMNVEV (reference sequence). V dropped 4 bases and J dropped 8 bases, with 23 bases sitting between them. The chain's CDR3 is CASSSHSGGGPKGYTF. The CDR3 DNA is TGTGCCAGCAGTTCCCACTCCGGGGGGGGTCCTAAGGGCTACACCTTC.

This clonotype was seen repeatedly, ten times or more. This chain uses TRBV5-1 with TRBJ2-7; the match to TRBD1 covers 9 bases. Germline loops: CDR1 SGHRS, CDR2 YFSETQ. The CDR3 spans 13 residues. With V trimmed by 3 bases and J by 6 bases, 4 bases remained unmatched. The CDR3 DNA reads TGCGCCAGCAGCTCCGGGACAGGGACCGAGCAGTACTTC. Translated: CASSSGTGTEQYF.

There are many counts of this clonotype. CDR3 sequence (DNA): TGTGCCACCAGTGAGCAGACAGTTGGAGATACGCAGTATTTT. This sequence encodes CATSEQTVGDTQYF. This chain joins TRBV24-1 and TRBJ2-3, with D possibly TRBD1 on 5 matching bases. Germline V gives CDR1 KGHDR, CDR2 SFDVKD. The V end lost 4 bases, the J end lost 5 bases, and 12 bases lay between the germline ends. The CDR3 consists of 14 residues.

J is TRBJ2-5 and V is TRBV6-5, with 9 positions matching TRBD2. V shed 0 bases, J shed 5 bases, and the junction held 7 bases outside the gene matches. This CDR3 has 16 residues. Germline V gives CDR1 MNHEY, CDR2 SVGAGI. CDR3 coding DNA: TGTGCCAGCAGTTACTCAGGAGCGGGAGGCTGGGAGACCCAGTACTTC. Amino acids: CASSYSGAGGWETQYF.

The chain combines TRBV5-1 with TRBJ2-1; TRBD2 might be the D (6 bases). V dropped 4 bases and J dropped 8 bases, with 19 bases sitting between them. Per germline, CDR1 SGHRS and CDR2 YFSETQ. The CDR3 is 15 amino acids. CDR3 sequence: CASSPGGILVDEQFF. The DNA for the CDR3 is TGCGCCAGCAGCCCTGGGGGGATTTTAGTGGATGAGCAGTTCTTC.

The rearrangement uses TRBV15 and TRBJ1-2; D is uncertain. CDR3 size: 16 residues. CDR1 LNHNV and CDR2 YYDKDF come from the germline V gene (reference sequence). V lost 0 bases and J lost 5, with 16 bases in between. The CDR3 DNA reads TGTGCCACCAGCAGAGATCCTTCCCGAGTGGAGTATGGCTACACCTTC. It encodes CATSRDPSRVEYGYTF.

This clonotype was picked up a small number of times. In nucleotides, the CDR3 is TGTGCCAGCCAGGACGTCTCTGGGTATGGCTACACCTTC. Amino acid sequence: CASQDVSGYGYTF. V is TRBV6-1 and J is TRBJ1-2; D remains unclear. The germline V gene has CDR1 MNHNS and CDR2 SASEGT. V was cut by 8 bases and J by 5 bases, with 15 bases left in between. The CDR3 length is 13 residues.

This clonotype was picked up one time. The junction does not match germline at one end; this may be a read error. The chain employs TRBV7-9 and TRBJ2-1, with 9 positions matching TRBD1. Germline V gene sequence: CDR1 SEHNR, CDR2 FQNEAQ (reference sequence). CDR3 length: 14 amino acids. The CDR3 DNA reads as TGTGCCAGCAGCTTAGTTTCGACAGGGGGACTCGGGCTCTTC. It translates to CASSLVSTGGLGLF.

The gene calls are TRBV7-9 and TRBJ2-3; TRBD2 might be the D (5 bases). Germline V CDR1 and CDR2: SEHNR, FQNEAQ (reference sequence). V was shortened by 1 base and J by 2 bases, with 13 bases between the two germline ends. CDR3 length: 16 residues. The CDR3 nucleotides are TGTGCCAGCAGCTTAGTCGGGGTTCGACTCACAGATACGCAGTATTTT. As protein: CASSLVGVRLTDTQYF.

The rearrangement uses TRBV20-1 and TRBJ2-7, with 9 bases matching TRBD1. The junction had 3 bases not matched to a gene; V was cut back by 3 bases and J by 3 bases. Germline CDR1 reads DFQATT; CDR2 reads SNEGSKA (reference sequence). The CDR3 is 13 residues long. For the CDR3, the DNA is TGCAGTGCTAGCCTGGGACAGGGCTACGAGCAGTACTTC. Translation: CSASLGQGYEQYF.

The rearrangement joins TRBV7-9 to TRBJ1-4; D not certain. Germline V CDR1 and CDR2: SEHNR, FQNEAQ (reference sequence). The CDR3 length is 13 residues. The germline V and J ends were trimmed by 1 base and 8 bases, with 8 bases remaining between them. The CDR3 spells CASSLVTGEKLFF. In DNA, the CDR3 is TGTGCCAGCAGCTTAGTTACCGGAGAAAAACTGTTTTTT.

This clonotype was seen at least ten times. V gene TRBV7-2 combines with J gene TRBJ2-7, with TRBD2 as a possible D gene (5 bases). The V and J ends lost 3 bases and 3 bases respectively, with 15 bases between them. In germline, CDR1 is SGHTA, CDR2 FQGNSA. The CDR3 loop spans 15 amino acids. CDR3 amino acids: CASSFYQLGSYEQYF. The CDR3 DNA is TGTGCCAGCAGCTTCTATCAACTAGGAAGCTACGAGCAGTACTTC.

This clonotype came up a few times. The V gene is TRBV4-3, the J gene TRBJ2-3; D remains ambiguous. Germline V gene data show CDR1 as LGHNA and CDR2 as YSLEER. V lost 0 bases and J lost 3, with 7 bases in between. The CDR3 totals 14 residues. DNA of the CDR3: TGCGCCAGCAGCCAAGAGATTTCGACAGATACGCAGTATTTT. Protein: CASSQEISTDTQYF.

The chain recombines TRBV24-1 with TRBJ2-7; TRBD1 matches 8 bases. The germline gives CDR1 KGHDR, CDR2 SFDVKD. The trim removed 6 bases at V and 3 bases at J, leaving 6 bases unmatched. The CDR3 loop spans 14 amino acids. Written as DNA, the CDR3 is TGTGCCACCAGTCGCGGACAGGGAAACTACGAGCAGTACTTC. Its translation is CATSRGQGNYEQYF.

This clonotype has more than one count but fewer than ten. The chain recombines TRBV20-1 with TRBJ1-1; D is undetermined. Per the germline V gene, CDR1 is DFQATT and CDR2 is SNEGSKA (reference sequence). The germline V and J ends were trimmed by 0 bases and 1 base, with 6 bases remaining between them. The CDR3 runs 13 residues. CDR3 DNA: TGCAGTGCTAGAGAGGCAGGGAACACTGAAGCTTTCTTT. Amino acids: CSAREAGNTEAFF.

This clonotype was observed a few times. This chain connects TRBV7-9 to TRBJ1-1; TRBD1 might be the D (6 bases). This CDR3 spans 14 amino acids. Germline V gene lookup returns CDR1 SEHNR and CDR2 FQNEAQ (reference sequence). Trimming stripped 5 bases from V and 4 bases from J, with 14 bases between. The CDR3 reads CASSTTQGITEAFF. The DNA of the CDR3 is TGTGCCAGCAGCACCACACAGGGAATCACTGAAGCTTTCTTT.

The table lists this clonotype with a few counts. V usage is TRBV18 and J usage is TRBJ1-1; D not resolved. CDR3 length: 15 residues. Germline-derived CDR1 and CDR2 are KGHSH and LQKENI. Trimming took off 1 base at V and 0 bases at J, with 9 bases between the two ends. This CDR3 reads CASSPRVDMNTEAFF. CDR3 nucleotide sequence: TGTGCCAGCTCACCACGGGTAGACATGAACACTGAAGCTTTCTTT.

This clonotype was seen only a few times. The chain links TRBV28 to TRBJ2-7; tentatively, D is TRBD1 (6 bases). The length of the CDR3 is 14 residues. Deletions cut 8 bases from V and 7 bases from J, with 21 bases between. The V gene's germline CDR1 is MDHEN and CDR2 SYDVKM. The CDR3 DNA is TGTGCCAGCGGCGTTAGGACAGCTGATGGGGAGCAGTACTTC. This codes for CASGVRTADGEQYF. The entire variable domain, with the rest obtained from reference TRBV28 and TRBJ2-7, is as follows: DVKVTQSSRYLVKRTGEKVFLECVQDMDHENMFWYRQDPGLGLRLIYFSYDVKMKEKGDIPEGYSVSREKKERFSLILESASTNQTSMYLCASGVRTADGEQYFGPGTRLTVT.

This clonotype came up many times. The chain joins TRBV6-9 to TRBJ1-1; D unresolved. This CDR3 region has 13 residues. Trimming cost V 6 bases and J 6 bases, with 14 bases left between them. Germline values: CDR1 MNHGY, CDR2 SVAAGI. CDR3 loop: CASRDDVSAEAFF. In DNA form, the CDR3 reads TGTGCCAGCAGAGATGATGTGTCGGCTGAAGCTTTCTTT.

This clonotype was found a few times. This chain joins TRBV6-2 or TRBV6-3 and TRBJ1-4; TRBD1 is a possible D gene (5 bases). This CDR3 is 15 amino acids long. V was clipped by 6 bases and J by 6 bases, with 17 bases between them. CDR1 is MNHEY, CDR2 SVGEGT, per germline. CDR3 amino acids: CASSPARGADEKLFF. CDR3 nucleotide sequence: TGTGCCAGCAGCCCAGCGCGAGGGGCAGATGAAAAACTGTTTTTT.

This clonotype was seen more than once but under ten times. Here the CDR3 reads CASSPTANPGTGAYEQYF. The CDR3 bases are TGTGCCAGCAGCCCGACGGCCAATCCCGGGACAGGGGCCTACGAGCAGTACTTC. V usage is TRBV11-1 and J usage is TRBJ2-7; 10 bases map to TRBD1. Germline V gene data show CDR1 as SGHAT and CDR2 as FQDESV (reference sequence). Trimming at V came to 5 bases and at J to 2 bases, leaving 15 bases not matched to a gene. There are 18 residues in the CDR3.

A few counts support this clonotype. The gene calls are TRBV28 and TRBJ2-7; no firm D call. This CDR3 comprises 12 residues. CDR1 is MDHEN, CDR2 SYDVKM, per germline. V was cut by 6 bases and J by 3 bases, with 9 bases left in between. The CDR3 DNA reads as TGTGCCAGCAGGTCGGTTCACTACGAGCAGTACTTC. It translates to CASRSVHYEQYF.

This chain uses TRBV20-1 with TRBJ2-1; D unclear. Looked up from germline, CDR1 is DFQATT and CDR2 is SNEGSKA (reference sequence). Trimming left V 2 bases short and J 6 bases short, with 11 bases between. This CDR3 is built from 13 residues. This chain's CDR3 is CSARPPSSNEQFF. The CDR3 DNA follows: TGCAGTGCTAGACCCCCCTCGTCCAATGAGCAGTTCTTC.

V usage is TRBV7-2 and J usage is TRBJ1-5; D is perhaps TRBD1 (6 bases). The CDR3 extends over 13 amino acids. CDR1 and CDR2 from the germline V gene are SGHTA and FQGNSA. V gave up 5 bases and J gave up 6 bases, with 11 bases separating them. This CDR3 reads CASSPVQGQPQHF. The CDR3 DNA is TGTGCCAGCAGCCCCGTACAGGGTCAGCCCCAGCATTTT.

The rearrangement uses TRBV5-1 and TRBJ2-2, with a possible D match to TRBD1 (6 bases). Trimming left V 4 bases short and J 4 bases short, with 11 bases between. The CDR3 runs 14 residues. CDR1 and CDR2 from the germline V gene are SGHRS and YFSETQ. CDR3 protein: CASSPVQGTGELFF. The CDR3 DNA sequence: TGCGCCAGCAGCCCAGTACAGGGCACCGGGGAGCTGTTTTTT.